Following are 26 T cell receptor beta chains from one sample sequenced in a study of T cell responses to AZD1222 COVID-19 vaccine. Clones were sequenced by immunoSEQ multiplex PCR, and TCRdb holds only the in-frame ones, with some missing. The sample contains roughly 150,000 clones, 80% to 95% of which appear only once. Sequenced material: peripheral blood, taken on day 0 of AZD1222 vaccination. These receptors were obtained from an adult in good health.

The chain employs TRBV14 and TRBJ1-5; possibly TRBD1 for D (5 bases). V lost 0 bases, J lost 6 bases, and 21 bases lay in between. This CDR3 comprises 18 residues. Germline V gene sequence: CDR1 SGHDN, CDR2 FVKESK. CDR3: CASSQDGAGLRRRQPQHF. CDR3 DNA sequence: TGTGCCAGCAGCCAAGATGGGGCGGGACTCCGGAGACGTCAGCCCCAGCATTTT.

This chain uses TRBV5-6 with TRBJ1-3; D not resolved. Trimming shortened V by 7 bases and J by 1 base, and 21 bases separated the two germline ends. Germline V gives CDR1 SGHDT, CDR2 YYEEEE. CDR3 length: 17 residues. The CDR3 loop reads CASSSVAGKSSGNTIYF. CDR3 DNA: TGTGCCAGCTCCTCGGTTGCGGGAAAGTCGTCTGGAAACACCATATATTTT. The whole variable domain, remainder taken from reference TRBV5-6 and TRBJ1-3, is DAGVTQSPTHLIKTRGQQVTLRCSPKSGHDTVSWYQQALGQGPQFIFQYYEEEERQRGNFPDRFSGHQFPNYSSELNVNALLLGDSALYLCASSSVAGKSSGNTIYFGEGSWLTVV.

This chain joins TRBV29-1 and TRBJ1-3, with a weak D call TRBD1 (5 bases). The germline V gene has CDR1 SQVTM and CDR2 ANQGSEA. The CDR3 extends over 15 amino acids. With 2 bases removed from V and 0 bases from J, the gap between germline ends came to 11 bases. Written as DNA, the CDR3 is TGCAGCGTTGAAATGAGGGACCTCTCTGGAAACACCATATATTTT. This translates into CSVEMRDLSGNTIYF.

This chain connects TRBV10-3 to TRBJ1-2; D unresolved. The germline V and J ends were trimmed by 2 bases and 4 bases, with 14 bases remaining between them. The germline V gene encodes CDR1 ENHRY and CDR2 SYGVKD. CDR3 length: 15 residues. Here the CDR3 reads CAISENRDSSYGYTF. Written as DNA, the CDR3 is TGTGCCATCAGTGAGAATCGGGATAGCTCCTATGGCTACACCTTC.

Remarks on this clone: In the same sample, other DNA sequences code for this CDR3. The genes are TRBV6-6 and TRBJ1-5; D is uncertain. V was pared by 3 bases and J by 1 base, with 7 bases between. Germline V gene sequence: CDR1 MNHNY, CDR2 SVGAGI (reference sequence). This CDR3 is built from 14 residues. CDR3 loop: CASSYSGSNQPQHF. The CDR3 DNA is TGTGCCAGCAGTTATTCGGGAAGCAATCAGCCCCAGCATTTT.

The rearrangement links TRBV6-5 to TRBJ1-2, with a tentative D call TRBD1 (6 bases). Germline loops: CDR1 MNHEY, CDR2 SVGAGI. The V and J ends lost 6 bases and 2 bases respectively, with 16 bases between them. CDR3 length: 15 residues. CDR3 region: CASSQRGAINYGYTF. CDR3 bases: TGTGCCAGCAGCCAGCGGGGGGCGATAAACTATGGCTACACCTTC.

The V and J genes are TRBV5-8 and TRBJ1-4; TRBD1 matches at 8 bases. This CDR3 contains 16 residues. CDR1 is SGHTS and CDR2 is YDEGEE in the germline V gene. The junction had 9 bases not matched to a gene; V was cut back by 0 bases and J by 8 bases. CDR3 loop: CASSLVLGTGFEKLFF. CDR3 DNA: TGTGCCAGCAGCTTGGTCTTGGGGACAGGCTTCGAAAAACTGTTTTTT. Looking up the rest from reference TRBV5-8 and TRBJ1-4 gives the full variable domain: EAGVTQSPTHLIKTRGQQATLRCSPISGHTSVYWYQQALGLGLQFLLWYDEGEERNRGNFPPRFSGRQFPNYSSELNVNALELEDSALYLCASSLVLGTGFEKLFFGSGTQLSVL.

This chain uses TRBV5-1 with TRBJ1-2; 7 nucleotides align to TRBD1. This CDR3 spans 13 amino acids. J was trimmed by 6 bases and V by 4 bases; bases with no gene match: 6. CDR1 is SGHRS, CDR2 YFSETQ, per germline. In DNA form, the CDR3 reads TGCGCCAGCAGCCAGGGGACAGAGAATGGCTACACCTTC. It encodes CASSQGTENGYTF.

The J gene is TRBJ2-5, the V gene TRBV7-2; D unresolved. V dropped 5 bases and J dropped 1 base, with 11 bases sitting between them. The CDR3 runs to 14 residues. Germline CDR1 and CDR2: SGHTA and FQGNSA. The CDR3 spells CASSPGRTQETQYF. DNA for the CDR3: TGTGCCAGCAGCCCCGGACGGACCCAAGAGACCCAGTACTTC.

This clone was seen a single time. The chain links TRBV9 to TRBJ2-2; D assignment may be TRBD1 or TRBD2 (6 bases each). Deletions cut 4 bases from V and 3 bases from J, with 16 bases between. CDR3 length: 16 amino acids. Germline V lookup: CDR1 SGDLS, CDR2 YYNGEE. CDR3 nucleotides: TGTGCCAGCAGCTCACGGAGGGGGGTTGACACCGGGGAGCTGTTTTTT. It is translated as CASSSRRGVDTGELFF.

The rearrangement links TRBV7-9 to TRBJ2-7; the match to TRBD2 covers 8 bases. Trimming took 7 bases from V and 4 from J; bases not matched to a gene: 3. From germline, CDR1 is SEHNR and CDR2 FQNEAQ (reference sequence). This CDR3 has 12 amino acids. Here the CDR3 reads CASTAGAYEQYF. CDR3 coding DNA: TGTGCCAGCACAGCGGGAGCGTACGAGCAGTACTTC.

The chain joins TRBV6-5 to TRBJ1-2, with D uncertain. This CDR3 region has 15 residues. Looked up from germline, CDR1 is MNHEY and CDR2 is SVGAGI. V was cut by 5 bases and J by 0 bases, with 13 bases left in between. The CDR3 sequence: CASSLHMEANYGYTF. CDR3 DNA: TGTGCCAGCAGTCTGCACATGGAAGCTAACTATGGCTACACCTTC.

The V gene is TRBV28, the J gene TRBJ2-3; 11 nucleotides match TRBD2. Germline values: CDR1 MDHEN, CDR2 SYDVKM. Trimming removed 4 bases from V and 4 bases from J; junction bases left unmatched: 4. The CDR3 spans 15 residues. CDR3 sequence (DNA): TGTGCCAGCAGTTCGTCGACTAGCGGGGCAGATACGCAGTATTTT. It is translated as CASSSSTSGADTQYF.

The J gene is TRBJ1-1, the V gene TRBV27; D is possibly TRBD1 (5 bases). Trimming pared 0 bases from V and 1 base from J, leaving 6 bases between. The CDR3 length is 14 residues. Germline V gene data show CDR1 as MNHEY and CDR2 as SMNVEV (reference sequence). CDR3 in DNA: TGTGCCAGCAGTTTATCGGGGACGAACACTGAAGCTTTCTTT. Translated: CASSLSGTNTEAFF.

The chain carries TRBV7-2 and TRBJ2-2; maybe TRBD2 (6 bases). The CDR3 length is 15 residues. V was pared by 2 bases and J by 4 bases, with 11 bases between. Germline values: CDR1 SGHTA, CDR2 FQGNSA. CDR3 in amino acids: CASSLTGDRTGELFF. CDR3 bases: TGTGCCAGCAGCTTAACGGGGGACCGCACCGGGGAGCTGTTTTTT.

This CDR3 reads CASSQGDRGKLAKNIQYF. The CDR3 coding sequence is TGCGCCAGCAGCCAAGGGGACAGGGGGAAATTAGCCAAAAACATTCAGTACTTC. This chain uses TRBV4-1 with TRBJ2-4; 11 bases fit TRBD1. This CDR3 region has 18 residues. From germline, CDR1 is MGHRA and CDR2 YSYEKL. V lost 1 base to trimming and J lost 0 bases; unmatched junction nucleotides: 5.

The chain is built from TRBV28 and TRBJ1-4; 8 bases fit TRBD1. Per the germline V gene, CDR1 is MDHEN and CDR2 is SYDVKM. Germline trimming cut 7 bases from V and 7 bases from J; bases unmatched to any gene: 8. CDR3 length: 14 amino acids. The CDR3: CASTLDREGEKLFF. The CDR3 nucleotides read TGTGCCAGCACTCTGGACAGGGAGGGTGAAAAACTGTTTTTT.

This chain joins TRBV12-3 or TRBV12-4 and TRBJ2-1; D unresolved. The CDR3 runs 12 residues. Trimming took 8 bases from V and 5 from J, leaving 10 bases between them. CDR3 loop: CASGRADNEQFF. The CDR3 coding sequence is TGTGCCAGCGGCCGGGCCGACAATGAGCAGTTCTTC.

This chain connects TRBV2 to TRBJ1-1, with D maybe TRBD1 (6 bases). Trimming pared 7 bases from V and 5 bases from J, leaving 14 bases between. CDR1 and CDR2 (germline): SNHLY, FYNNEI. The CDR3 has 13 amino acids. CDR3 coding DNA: TGTGCCAGCATGGCGGAGGGACAAACTGAAGCTTTCTTT. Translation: CASMAEGQTEAFF.

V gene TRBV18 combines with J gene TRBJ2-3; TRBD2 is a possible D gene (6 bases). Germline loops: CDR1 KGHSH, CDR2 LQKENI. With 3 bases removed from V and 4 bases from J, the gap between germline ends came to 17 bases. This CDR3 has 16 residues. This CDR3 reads CASSPTRGLRADTQYF. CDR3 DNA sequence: TGTGCCAGCTCACCTACGCGGGGATTAAGGGCAGATACGCAGTATTTT.

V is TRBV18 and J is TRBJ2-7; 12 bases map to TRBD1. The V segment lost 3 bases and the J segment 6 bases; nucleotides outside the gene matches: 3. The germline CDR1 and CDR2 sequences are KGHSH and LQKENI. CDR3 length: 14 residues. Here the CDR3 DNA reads TGTGCCAGCTCACCCTTGGGACAGGGGGCCGAGCAGTACTTC. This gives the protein CASSPLGQGAEQYF.

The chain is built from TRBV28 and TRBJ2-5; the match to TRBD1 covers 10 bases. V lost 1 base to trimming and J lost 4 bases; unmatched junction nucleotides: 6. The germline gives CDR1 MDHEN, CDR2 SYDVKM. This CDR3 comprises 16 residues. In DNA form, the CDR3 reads TGTGCCAGCAGTTTATCCGGACAGGGGGGCGCAGAGACCCAGTACTTC. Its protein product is CASSLSGQGGAETQYF.

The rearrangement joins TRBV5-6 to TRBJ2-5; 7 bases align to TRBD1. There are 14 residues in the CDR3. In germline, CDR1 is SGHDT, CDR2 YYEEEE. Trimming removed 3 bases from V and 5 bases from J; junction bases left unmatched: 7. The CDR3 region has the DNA TGTGCCAGCAGCTCCCAGACAGGGTGGGAGACCCAGTACTTC. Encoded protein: CASSSQTGWETQYF.

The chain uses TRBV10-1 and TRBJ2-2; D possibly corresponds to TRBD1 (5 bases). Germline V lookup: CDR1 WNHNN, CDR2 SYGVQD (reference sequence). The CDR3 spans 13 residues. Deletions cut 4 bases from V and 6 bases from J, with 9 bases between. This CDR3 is CASSARGAGELFF. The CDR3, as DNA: TGCGCCAGCAGTGCAAGGGGTGCCGGGGAGCTGTTTTTT.

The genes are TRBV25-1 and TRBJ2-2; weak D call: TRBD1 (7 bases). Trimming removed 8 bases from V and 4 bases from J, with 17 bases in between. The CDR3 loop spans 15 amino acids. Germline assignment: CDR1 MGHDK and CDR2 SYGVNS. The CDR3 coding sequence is TGTGCCAGCTCCCGGGACAGCGGGTCCACCGGGGAGCTGTTTTTT. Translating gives CASSRDSGSTGELFF.

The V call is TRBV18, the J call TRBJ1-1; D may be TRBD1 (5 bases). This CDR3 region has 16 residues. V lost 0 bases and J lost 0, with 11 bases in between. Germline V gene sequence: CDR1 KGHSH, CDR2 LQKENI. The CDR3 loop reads CASSPPPGVMNTEAFF. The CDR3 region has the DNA TGTGCCAGCTCACCACCCCCGGGGGTGATGAACACTGAAGCTTTCTTT. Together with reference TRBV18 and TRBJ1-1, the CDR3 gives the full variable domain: NAGVMQNPRHLVRRRGQEARLRCSPMKGHSHVYWYRQLPEEGLKFMVYLQKENIIDESGMPKERFSAEFPKEGPSILRIQQVVRGDSAAYFCASSPPPGVMNTEAFFGQGTRLTVV.